These T cell receptor beta chains were read from a single sample in a study of regulatory T cells in long-lasting Graves disease. TCRdb re-called the multiplex PCR reads with MiXCR, one entry per CDR3 protein. This sample has about 320,000 distinct CDR3 sequences, with over 15% found just once. The sequencing used peripheral blood mononuclear cells (PBMCs), collected at new diagnosis, from a patient treated with antithyroid drugs. All receptors come from a female donor with Graves disease. The CDR3 runs from the conserved cysteine through the conserved F or W. A D gene is named only where the DNA matches it firmly. Clone size, where shown, is once, few, many, or a class for clones that have expanded.

abundance: many
v_gene: TRBV30
j_gene: TRBJ2-3
d_gene: NA
CDR3nt: TGTGCCTGGAGTGTTAGTGTCAGCACAGATACGCAGTATTTT
CDR3aa: CAWSVSVSTDTQYF

abundance: many
v_gene: TRBV11-2
j_gene: TRBJ2-5
d_gene: TRBD2
CDR3nt: TGTGCCAGCAGCCGAGGGGCTAGCGGGAGCCGGGAGACCCAGTACTTC
CDR3aa: CASSRGASGSRETQYF

abundance: many
v_gene: TRBV9
j_gene: TRBJ2-1
d_gene: NA
CDR3nt: TGTGCCAGCAGCGTAGCCGGCCGCTCCTACAATGAGCAGTTCTTC
CDR3aa: CASSVAGRSYNEQFF

abundance: many
v_gene: TRBV7-9
j_gene: TRBJ2-3
d_gene: TRBD2
CDR3nt: TGTGCCAGCAGCCCGGGGACTAGCGGGGACGTATGGGCTCGCGCAGATACGCAGTATTTT
CDR3aa: CASSPGTSGDVWARADTQYF

abundance: many
v_gene: TRBV30
j_gene: TRBJ2-7
d_gene: TRBD2
CDR3nt: TGTGCCTGGAGTGTACAATCCGGTTTAAGCGGGAGATCTAACGAGCAGTACTTC
CDR3aa: CAWSVQSGLSGRSNEQYF

abundance: many
v_gene: TRBV11-2
j_gene: TRBJ2-1
d_gene: TRBD1
CDR3nt: TGTGCCAGCAGGGGGGACAGGGACCACTACAATGAGCAGTTCTTC
CDR3aa: CASRGDRDHYNEQFF

abundance: many
v_gene: TRBV20-1
j_gene: TRBJ2-7
d_gene: NA
CDR3nt: TGCAGTGCTAGGACCACCACAGGGTGGGAGCAGTACTTC
CDR3aa: CSARTTTGWEQYF

abundance: many
v_gene: TRBV20-1
j_gene: TRBJ2-7
d_gene: NA
CDR3nt: TGCAGTGCTAGAGACCCTCGGAGTCGGGAATCCTACGAGCAGTACTTC
CDR3aa: CSARDPRSRESYEQYF

abundance: many
v_gene: TRBV2
j_gene: TRBJ2-3
d_gene: TRBD2
CDR3nt: TGTGCCAGCAGTTGGGGCCGGTTTCTAGCGGGGTCCCATACGCAGTATTTT
CDR3aa: CASSWGRFLAGSHTQYF

abundance: many
v_gene: TRBV6-2/TRBV6-3
j_gene: TRBJ2-2
d_gene: NA
CDR3nt: TGTGCCAGCAGTTACCCCGGGGGTTCGAACACCGGGGAGCTGTTTTTT
CDR3aa: CASSYPGGSNTGELFF

abundance: many
v_gene: TRBV29-1
j_gene: TRBJ2-7
d_gene: NA
CDR3nt: TGCAGCGTTGGTTTTGGGACTGTCACCTACGAGCAGTACTTC
CDR3aa: CSVGFGTVTYEQYF

abundance: many
v_gene: TRBV19
j_gene: TRBJ1-1
d_gene: TRBD1
CDR3nt: TGTGCCAGTAGAGATAGACAGGGGGATTCTTCGGTAAAGGCTTTCTTT
CDR3aa: CASRDRQGDSSVKAFF

abundance: NA
v_gene: TRBV2
j_gene: TRBJ1-4
d_gene: TRBD1
CDR3nt: TGTGCCAGCAGTGACCCCGGGACAGGGGTATCGAAGGAAAAACTGTTTTTT
CDR3aa: CASSDPGTGVSKEKLFF

abundance: NA
v_gene: TRBV9
j_gene: TRBJ2-6
d_gene: TRBD2
CDR3nt: TGTGCCAGCAGCTCCCGGGGGGGTGCAAGGAGCTCTGGGGCCAACGTCCTGACTTTC
CDR3aa: CASSSRGGARSSGANVLTF

abundance: many
v_gene: TRBV28
j_gene: TRBJ2-5
d_gene: NA
CDR3nt: TGTGGCTCGGAGGGCAGTCAAGAGACCCAGTACTTC
CDR3aa: CGSEGSQETQYF

abundance: NA
v_gene: TRBV20-1
j_gene: TRBJ1-5
d_gene: TRBD1
CDR3nt: TGCAGTGCTAGGCATCCGGGACAGTGGAGGGGAGATACGCAGCATTTT
CDR3aa: CSARHPGQWRGDTQHF

abundance: NA
v_gene: TRBV5-1
j_gene: TRBJ2-7
d_gene: NA
CDR3nt: TGCGCCAGCAGAAACGGAAACTACGAGCAGTACTTC
CDR3aa: CASRNGNYEQYF

abundance: many
v_gene: TRBV2
j_gene: TRBJ2-5
d_gene: NA
CDR3nt: TGTGCCAGCAGGAGCGAGACCCAGTACTTC
CDR3aa: CASRSETQYF

abundance: many
v_gene: TRBV19
j_gene: TRBJ1-1
d_gene: TRBD1
CDR3nt: TGTGCCAGTAGTATAGATCTATATGACAGGGGGCCCACTGAAGCTTTCTTT
CDR3aa: CASSIDLYDRGPTEAFF

abundance: many
v_gene: TRBV12-3/TRBV12-4
j_gene: TRBJ2-5
d_gene: TRBD1
CDR3nt: TGTGCCAGCAGCCCCCGGACAGGGGTTCAAGAGACCCAGTACTTC
CDR3aa: CASSPRTGVQETQYF

abundance: many
v_gene: TRBV5-1
j_gene: TRBJ2-5
d_gene: TRBD2
CDR3nt: TGCGCCAGCAGCGGGAGACTAGCGCCCGAAGAGACCCAGTACTTC
CDR3aa: CASSGRLAPEETQYF

abundance: many
v_gene: TRBV7-9
j_gene: TRBJ2-1
d_gene: TRBD1
CDR3nt: TGTGCCAGCAGCGGGGGACAGTACAAGGATGAGCAGTTCTTC
CDR3aa: CASSGGQYKDEQFF

abundance: few
v_gene: TRBV5-1
j_gene: TRBJ2-7
d_gene: TRBD2
CDR3nt: TGCGCCAGCAGCCTACGGACTAGCGGGCCCTACGAGCAGTACTTC
CDR3aa: CASSLRTSGPYEQYF

abundance: NA
v_gene: TRBV19
j_gene: TRBJ2-7
d_gene: TRBD2
CDR3nt: TGTGCCAGTAGTATAGGGGCGGGAGGGCCCCAGATCTACGAGCAGTACTTC
CDR3aa: CASSIGAGGPQIYEQYF

abundance: many
v_gene: TRBV3-1
j_gene: TRBJ2-7
d_gene: NA
CDR3nt: TGTGCCAGCAGCCAAGGGGCTAGCCCCTACGAGCAGTACTTC
CDR3aa: CASSQGASPYEQYF

abundance: NA
v_gene: TRBV2
j_gene: TRBJ1-1
d_gene: NA
CDR3nt: TGTGCCACCGAGGCCGACATGAACACTGAAGCTTTCTTT
CDR3aa: CATEADMNTEAFF

abundance: NA
v_gene: TRBV9
j_gene: TRBJ2-2
d_gene: NA
CDR3nt: TGTGCCAGCAGCGTAGGACTAAAGACAGGCCGGAACACCGGGGAGCTGTTTTTT
CDR3aa: CASSVGLKTGRNTGELFF

abundance: many
v_gene: TRBV27
j_gene: TRBJ2-6
d_gene: TRBD1
CDR3nt: TGTGCCAGCAGTTTCTGGGGACAGATCTCTGGGGCCAACGTCCTGACTTTC
CDR3aa: CASSFWGQISGANVLTF

abundance: NA
v_gene: TRBV12-3/TRBV12-4
j_gene: TRBJ1-5
d_gene: NA
CDR3nt: TGTGCCAGCAAAACTATTGAGGGGCCCCAGCATTTT
CDR3aa: CASKTIEGPQHF

abundance: many
v_gene: TRBV19
j_gene: TRBJ1-1
d_gene: NA
CDR3nt: TGTGCCAGTAGTATGCGCACGAGCAGGGTACCTGAAGCTTTCTTT
CDR3aa: CASSMRTSRVPEAFF